The clone carrying this T cell receptor (beta chain) was counted many times. Its antigen is as yet unknown. This sample was included in a study of T cells in Graves' hyperthyroidism and ophthalmopathy. Authors of the study amplified TCR beta CDR3 regions from RNA transcripts. HTBI primers were the set used in a first-round RT-PCR of the TCR CDR3. TCRdb redid the calling of the multiplex PCR reads with MiXCR, one entry per CDR3 protein. This table holds roughly 290,000 distinct CDR3 sequences, approximately 12% found once. Trimming cost V 0 bases and J 4 bases, with 16 bases left between them. The length of the CDR3 is 16 residues. Germline V lookup: CDR1 SGDLS, CDR2 YYNGEE. Study results and limitations: Model predictions of ophthalmopathy came a median roughly 6.4 months before onset.

Patients between 18 and 65 years old had hyperthyroidism, newly diagnosed and lasting under 2 months. The study left out patients who had uncontrolled infection, other autoimmune disease, pregnancy or lactation. PBMCs came from more than 9.5 ml fresh peripheral blood. This chain connects TRBV9 to TRBJ1-2, with D unclear. Sequenced material: blood. The receptor comes from a woman under 40 with Graves' hyperthyroidism that later progressed to Graves' ophthalmopathy. CDR3 DNA sequence: TGTGCCAGCAGCGTAGACGCAGCCTCTGATGGCTATGGCTACACCTTC. This sequence encodes CASSVDAASDGYGYTF.